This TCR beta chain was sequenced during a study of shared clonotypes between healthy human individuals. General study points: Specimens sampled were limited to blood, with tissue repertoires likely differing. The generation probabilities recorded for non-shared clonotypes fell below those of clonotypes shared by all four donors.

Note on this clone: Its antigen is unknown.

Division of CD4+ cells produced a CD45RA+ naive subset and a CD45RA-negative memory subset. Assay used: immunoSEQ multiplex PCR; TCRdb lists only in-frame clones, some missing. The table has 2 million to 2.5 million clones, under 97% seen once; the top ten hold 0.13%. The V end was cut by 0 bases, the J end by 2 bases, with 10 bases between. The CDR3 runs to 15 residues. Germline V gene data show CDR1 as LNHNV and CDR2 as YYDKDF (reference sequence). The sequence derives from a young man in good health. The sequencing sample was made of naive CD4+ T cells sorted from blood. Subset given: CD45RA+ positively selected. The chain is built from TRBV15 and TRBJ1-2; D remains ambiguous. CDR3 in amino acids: CATSRDYWANYGYTF. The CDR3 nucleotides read TGTGCCACCAGCAGAGATTATTGGGCAAACTATGGCTACACCTTC.